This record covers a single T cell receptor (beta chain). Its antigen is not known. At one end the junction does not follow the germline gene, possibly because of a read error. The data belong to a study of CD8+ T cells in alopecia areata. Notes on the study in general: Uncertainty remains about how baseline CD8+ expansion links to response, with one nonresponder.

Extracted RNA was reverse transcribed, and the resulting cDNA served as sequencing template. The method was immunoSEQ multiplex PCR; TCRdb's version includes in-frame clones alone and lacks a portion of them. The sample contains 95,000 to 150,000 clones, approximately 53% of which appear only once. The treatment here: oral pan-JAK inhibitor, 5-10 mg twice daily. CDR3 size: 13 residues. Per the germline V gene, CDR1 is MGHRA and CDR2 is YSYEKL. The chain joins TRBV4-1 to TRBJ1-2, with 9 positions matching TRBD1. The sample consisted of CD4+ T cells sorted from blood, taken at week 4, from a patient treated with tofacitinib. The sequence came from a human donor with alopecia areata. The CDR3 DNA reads TGTGCCAGCAGCCTCCGGGACAGGGTTGGCTACACCTTC. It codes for CASSLRDRVGYTF.